The present T cell receptor beta chain was sequenced within a study of T cells expressing NK-cell markers. Study-level findings and limits: As a fraction of CD8+ T cells, dominant NKG2C+ clonotypes reached roughly 1.0-7.5% in more than five donors. What remained unclear was the HCMV specificity of expanded NKG2C+ T cell clones.

After re-calling the 5' RACE reads, TCRdb lists one entry per CDR3 protein, DNA absent. Its clone listing holds over 100,000 distinct CDR3 sequences. CDR1 is PRHDT, CDR2 FYEKMQ, per germline (reference sequence). The CDR3 consists of 13 residues. For this clonotype: The target antigen is unknown.

V is TRBV13 and J is TRBJ2-6. Sequenced sample: blood T cells: a sorted CD56 or NKG2C T cell subset, CD4+ or CD8+ T cells, or bulk PBMC T cells (not recorded which). This TCR derives from a woman aged 18 to 75 in good health. CDR3 loop: CASSLLGANVLTF.